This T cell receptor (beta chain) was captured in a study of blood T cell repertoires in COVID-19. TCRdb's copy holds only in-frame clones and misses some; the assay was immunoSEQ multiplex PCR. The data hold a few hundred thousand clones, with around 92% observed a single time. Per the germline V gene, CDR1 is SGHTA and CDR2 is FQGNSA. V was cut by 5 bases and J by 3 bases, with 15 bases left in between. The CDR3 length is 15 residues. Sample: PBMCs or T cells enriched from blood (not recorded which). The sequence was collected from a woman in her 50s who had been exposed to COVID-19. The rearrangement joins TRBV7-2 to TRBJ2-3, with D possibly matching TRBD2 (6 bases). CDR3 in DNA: TGTGCCAGCAGCGCCGGGGGACGGATGACAGATACGCAGTATTTT. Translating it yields CASSAGGRMTDTQYF.